The clone carrying this TCR beta chain was observed a few times. The data are from a study of blood T cell repertoires in COVID-19. Background on the study: Samples representing acute and convalescent COVID-19 were sourced from the United States, Italy and Spain.

TCRdb's table, derived via immunoSEQ multiplex PCR, lists solely in-frame clones and lacks some. The sample has approximately 150,000 clones, 75% to 85% seen once; the top ten hold around 6.7%. Unmatched junction bases numbered 8, after V lost 4 bases and J lost 7 bases. Germline lookup yields CDR1 GTSNPN and CDR2 SVGIG (reference sequence). The CDR3 runs to 13 residues. The specimen sequenced was peripheral blood. The receptor was derived from a woman between 45 and 60 years old in a cohort sampled during active or convalescent COVID-19. The chain is built from TRBV30 and TRBJ1-1, with 8 nucleotides matching TRBD1. The CDR3 nucleotides are TGTGCCTGGAACCGACGGACAGGGAGTGAAGCTTTCTTT. Its protein is CAWNRRTGSEAFF.